Each of the 3 T cell receptor beta chains below was sequenced from the same sample in a study of blood T cells in healthy people across ages. A second about 6 to 12 cycle PCR used barcoded and J-beta primers. Each CDR3 protein is one row after TCRdb ran MiXCR on the 5' RACE reads. The sample consists of approximately 940,000 distinct CDR3 sequences, roughly 43% of them appearing once. Sequencing input: blood. The receptors here all came from a man younger than 45 in good health.

This clonotype was found once. The V call is TRBV7-2, the J call TRBJ2-4, with 9 positions matching TRBD1. The end of the DNA fits TRBJ2-7 better, so the J call may be wrong. Germline V CDR1 and CDR2: SGHTA, FQGNSA. CDR3 length equals 15 residues. The CDR3 DNA is TGTGCCAGCAGCTTGGGACAGGGAAGAACCCACGAGCAGTACTTC. Protein sequence: CASSLGQGRTHEQYF.

This clonotype was seen a handful of times. J is TRBJ2-1 and V is TRBV3-1; D is perhaps TRBD2 (6 bases). Trimming shortened V by 1 base and J by 8 bases, and 12 bases separated the two germline ends. Germline V gives CDR1 LGHDT, CDR2 YNNKEL (reference sequence). This CDR3 has 14 amino acids. The CDR3 is CASSQVPQRDEQFF. CDR3 in DNA: TGTGCCAGCAGCCAAGTTCCTCAGCGGGATGAGCAGTTCTTC.

In the case of this clonotype: At one of its ends the junction is not consistent with the germline gene, which may arise from a read error. The rearrangement joins TRBV4-1 to TRBJ2-1; D might be TRBD1 (6 bases). Germline V gene lookup returns CDR1 MGHRA and CDR2 YSYEKL. The CDR3 is 15 residues long. The CDR3 here is CASSQADSSYNERFF. The CDR3 DNA sequence: TGCGCCAGCAGCCAAGCGGACAGCTCCTACAATGAGCGGTTCTTC.